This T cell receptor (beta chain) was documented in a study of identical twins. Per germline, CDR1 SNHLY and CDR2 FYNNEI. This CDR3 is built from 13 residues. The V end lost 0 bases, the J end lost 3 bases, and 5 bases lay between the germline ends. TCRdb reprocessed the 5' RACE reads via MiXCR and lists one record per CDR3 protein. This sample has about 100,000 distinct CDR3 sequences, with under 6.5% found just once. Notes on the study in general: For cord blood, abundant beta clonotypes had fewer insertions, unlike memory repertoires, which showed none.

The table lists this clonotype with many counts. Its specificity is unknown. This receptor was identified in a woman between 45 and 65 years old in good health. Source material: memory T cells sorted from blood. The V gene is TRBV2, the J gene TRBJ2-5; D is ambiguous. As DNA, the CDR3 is TGTGCCAGCAGTGAAGCGCTTGAAGAGACCCAGTACTTC. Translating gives CASSEALEETQYF.